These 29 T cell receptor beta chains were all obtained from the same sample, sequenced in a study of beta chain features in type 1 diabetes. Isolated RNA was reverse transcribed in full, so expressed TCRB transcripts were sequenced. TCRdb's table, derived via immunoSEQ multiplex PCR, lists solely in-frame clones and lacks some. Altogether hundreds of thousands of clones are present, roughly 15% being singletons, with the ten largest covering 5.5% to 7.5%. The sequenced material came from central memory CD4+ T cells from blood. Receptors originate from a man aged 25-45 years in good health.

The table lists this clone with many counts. The CDR3 DNA reads TGTGCCATCAGTGAGTCCCCCGGGACAGGGGATACGTTCTTC. Translating gives CAISESPGTGDTFF. The chain couples TRBV10-3 to TRBJ2-1; TRBD1 agrees at 10 bases. Germline V gives CDR1 ENHRY, CDR2 SYGVKD. The CDR3 covers 14 residues. V was clipped by 0 bases and J by 15 bases; unmatched bases: 8.

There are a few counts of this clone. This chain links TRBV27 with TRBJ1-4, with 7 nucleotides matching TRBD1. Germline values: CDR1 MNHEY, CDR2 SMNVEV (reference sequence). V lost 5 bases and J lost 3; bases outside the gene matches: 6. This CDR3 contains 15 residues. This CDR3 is CASSGWDRPNEKLFF. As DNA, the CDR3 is TGTGCCAGCAGTGGTTGGGACAGACCTAATGAAAAACTGTTTTTT.

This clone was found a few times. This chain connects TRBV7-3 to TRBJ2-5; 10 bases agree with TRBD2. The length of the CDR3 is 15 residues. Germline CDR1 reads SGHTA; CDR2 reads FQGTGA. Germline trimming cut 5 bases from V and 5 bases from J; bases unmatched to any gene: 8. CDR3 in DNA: TGTGCCAGCAGCCCCCAAGCGGGAGGGAGGGAGACCCAGTACTTC. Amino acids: CASSPQAGGRETQYF.

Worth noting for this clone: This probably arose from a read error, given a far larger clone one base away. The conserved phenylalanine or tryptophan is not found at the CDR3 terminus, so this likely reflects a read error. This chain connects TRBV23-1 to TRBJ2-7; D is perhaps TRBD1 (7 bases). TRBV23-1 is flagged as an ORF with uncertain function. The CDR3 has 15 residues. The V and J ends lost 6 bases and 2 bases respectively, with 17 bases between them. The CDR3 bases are TGCGCCAGCAGCACATACAGGGGAGGCACCTACGAGCAGTACCTC. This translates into CASSTYRGGTYEQYL.

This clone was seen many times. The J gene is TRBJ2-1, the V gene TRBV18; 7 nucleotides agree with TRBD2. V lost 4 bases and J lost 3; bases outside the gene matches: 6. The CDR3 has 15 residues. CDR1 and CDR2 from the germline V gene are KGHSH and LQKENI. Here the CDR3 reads CASSLGGSIYNEQFF. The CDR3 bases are TGTGCCAGCTCACTCGGCGGGAGTATCTACAATGAGCAGTTCTTC. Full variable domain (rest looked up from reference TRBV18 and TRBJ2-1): NAGVMQNPRHLVRRRGQEARLRCSPMKGHSHVYWYRQLPEEGLKFMVYLQKENIIDESGMPKERFSAEFPKEGPSILRIQQVVRGDSAAYFCASSLGGSIYNEQFFGPGTRLTVL.

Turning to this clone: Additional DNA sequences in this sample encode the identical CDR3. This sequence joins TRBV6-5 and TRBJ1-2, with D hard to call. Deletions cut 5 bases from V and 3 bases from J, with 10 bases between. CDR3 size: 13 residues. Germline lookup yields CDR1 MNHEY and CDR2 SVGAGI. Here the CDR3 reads CASSPHRDYGYTF. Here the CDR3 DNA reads TGTGCCAGCAGTCCCCACCGGGACTATGGCTACACCTTC.

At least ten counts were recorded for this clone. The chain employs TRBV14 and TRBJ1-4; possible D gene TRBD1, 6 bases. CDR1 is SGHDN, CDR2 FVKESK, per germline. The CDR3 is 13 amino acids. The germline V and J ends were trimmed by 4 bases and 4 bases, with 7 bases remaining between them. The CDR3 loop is CASSRRGNEKLFF. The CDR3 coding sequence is TGTGCCAGCAGCCGCAGGGGTAATGAAAAACTGTTTTTT.

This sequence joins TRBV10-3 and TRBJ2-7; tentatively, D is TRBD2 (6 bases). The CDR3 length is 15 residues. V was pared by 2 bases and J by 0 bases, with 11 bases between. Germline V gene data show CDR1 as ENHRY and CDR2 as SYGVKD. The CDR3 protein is CAISEASVPSYEQYV. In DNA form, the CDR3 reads TGTGCCATCAGTGAGGCTAGCGTGCCCTCCTACGAGCAGTACGTC.

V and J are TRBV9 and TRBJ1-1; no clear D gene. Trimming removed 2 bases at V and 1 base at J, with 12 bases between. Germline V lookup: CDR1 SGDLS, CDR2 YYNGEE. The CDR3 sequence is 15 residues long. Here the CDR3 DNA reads TGTGCCAGCAGCGTGGGAGGTCAAGGGAACACTGAAGCTTTCTTT. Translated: CASSVGGQGNTEAFF.

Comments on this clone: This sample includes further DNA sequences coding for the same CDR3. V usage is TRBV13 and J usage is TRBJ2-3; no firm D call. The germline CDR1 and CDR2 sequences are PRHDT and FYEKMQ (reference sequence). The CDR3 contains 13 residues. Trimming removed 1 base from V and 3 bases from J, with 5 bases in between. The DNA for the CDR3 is TGTGCCAGCAGCTTAGTTGGAACAGATACGCAGTATTTT. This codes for CASSLVGTDTQYF.

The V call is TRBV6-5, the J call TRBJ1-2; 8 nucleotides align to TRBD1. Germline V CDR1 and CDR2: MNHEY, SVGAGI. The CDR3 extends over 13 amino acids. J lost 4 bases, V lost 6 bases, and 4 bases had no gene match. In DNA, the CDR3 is TGTGCCAGCAGAACCGGGACAGGCTATGGCTACACCTTC. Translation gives CASRTGTGYGYTF.

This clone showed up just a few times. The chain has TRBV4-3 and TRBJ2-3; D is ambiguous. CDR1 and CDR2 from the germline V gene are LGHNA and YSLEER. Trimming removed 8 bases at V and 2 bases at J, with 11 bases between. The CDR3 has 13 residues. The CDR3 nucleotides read TGCGCCAGCGCGCTTAGCTTCACAGATACGCAGTATTTT. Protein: CASALSFTDTQYF.

CDR3 sequence reads: CAISPGQEMAGRRGEQYV. In DNA, the CDR3 is TGTGCCATCAGTCCGGGACAGGAGATGGCGGGAAGAAGGGGCGAGCAGTACGTC. The V gene is TRBV10-3, the J gene TRBJ2-7, with TRBD1 matching over 8 bases. The CDR3 is 18 residues long. The germline CDR1 and CDR2 sequences are ENHRY and SYGVKD. Trimming cost V 5 bases and J 6 bases; bases outside gene matches: 21.

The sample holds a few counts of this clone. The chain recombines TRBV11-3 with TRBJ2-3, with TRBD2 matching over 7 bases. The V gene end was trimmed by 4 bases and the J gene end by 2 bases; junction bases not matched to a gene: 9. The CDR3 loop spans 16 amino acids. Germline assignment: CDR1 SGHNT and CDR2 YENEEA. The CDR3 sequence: CASSYELAFTTDTQYF. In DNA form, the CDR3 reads TGTGCCAGCAGCTACGAACTAGCGTTCACCACAGATACGCAGTATTTT.

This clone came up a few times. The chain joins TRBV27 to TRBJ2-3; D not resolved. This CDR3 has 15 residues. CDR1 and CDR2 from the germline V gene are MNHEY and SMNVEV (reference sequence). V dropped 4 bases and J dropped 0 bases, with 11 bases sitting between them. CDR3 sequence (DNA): TGTGCCAGCAGTTCCTACATAGCTAGCACAGATACGCAGTATTTT. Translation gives CASSSYIASTDTQYF.

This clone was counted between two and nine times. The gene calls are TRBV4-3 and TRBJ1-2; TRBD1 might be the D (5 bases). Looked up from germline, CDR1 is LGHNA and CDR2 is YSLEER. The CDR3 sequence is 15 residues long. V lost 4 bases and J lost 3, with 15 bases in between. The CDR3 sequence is CASSLNIDSYYGYTF. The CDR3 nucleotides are TGCGCCAGCAGCCTAAACATTGACAGCTACTATGGCTACACCTTC.

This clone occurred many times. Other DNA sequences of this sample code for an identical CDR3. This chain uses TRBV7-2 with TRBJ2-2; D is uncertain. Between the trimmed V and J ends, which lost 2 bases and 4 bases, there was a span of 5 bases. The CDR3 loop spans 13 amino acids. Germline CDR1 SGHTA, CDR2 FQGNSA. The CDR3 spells CASSLSGTGELFF. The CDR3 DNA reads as TGTGCCAGCAGCTTATCTGGCACCGGGGAGCTGTTTTTT.

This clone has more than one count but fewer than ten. CDR3 sequence reads: CASSGGGGGRNEQFF. The CDR3 DNA sequence: TGTGCCAGCAGTGGAGGGGGCGGCGGTCGGAATGAGCAGTTCTTC. V usage is TRBV6-1 and J usage is TRBJ2-1, with TRBD1 matching 7 bases. This CDR3 comprises 15 residues. Unmatched junction bases numbered 10, after V lost 4 bases and J lost 7 bases. Germline CDR1 and CDR2: MNHNS and SASEGT.

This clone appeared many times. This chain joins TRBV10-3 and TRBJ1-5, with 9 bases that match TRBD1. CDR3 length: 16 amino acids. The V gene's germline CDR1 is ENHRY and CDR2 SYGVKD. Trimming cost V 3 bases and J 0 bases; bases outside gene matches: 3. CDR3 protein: CAISDGTGYSNQPQHF. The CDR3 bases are TGTGCCATCAGTGACGGGACAGGGTATAGCAATCAGCCCCAGCATTTT.

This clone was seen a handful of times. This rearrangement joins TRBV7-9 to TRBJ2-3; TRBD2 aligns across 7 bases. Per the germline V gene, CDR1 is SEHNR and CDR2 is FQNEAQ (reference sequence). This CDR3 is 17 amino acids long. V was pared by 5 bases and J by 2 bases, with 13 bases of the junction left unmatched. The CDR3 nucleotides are TGTGCCAGCAGCCTAAGGGATACAGCGGGGCCCACAGATACGCAGTATTTT. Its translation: CASSLRDTAGPTDTQYF. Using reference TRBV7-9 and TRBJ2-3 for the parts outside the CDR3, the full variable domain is DTGVSQNPRHKITKRGQNVTFRCDPISEHNRLYWYRQTLGQGPEFLTYFQNEAQLEKSRLLSDRFSAERPKGSFSTLEIQRTEQGDSAMYLCASSLRDTAGPTDTQYFGPGTRLTVL.

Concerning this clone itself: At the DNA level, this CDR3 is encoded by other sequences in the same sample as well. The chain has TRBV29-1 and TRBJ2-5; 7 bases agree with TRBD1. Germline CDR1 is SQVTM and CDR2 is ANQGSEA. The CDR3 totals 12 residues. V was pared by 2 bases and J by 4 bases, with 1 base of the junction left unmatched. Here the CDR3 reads CSVERGRETQYF. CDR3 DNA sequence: TGCAGCGTTGAAAGGGGGCGAGAGACCCAGTACTTC.

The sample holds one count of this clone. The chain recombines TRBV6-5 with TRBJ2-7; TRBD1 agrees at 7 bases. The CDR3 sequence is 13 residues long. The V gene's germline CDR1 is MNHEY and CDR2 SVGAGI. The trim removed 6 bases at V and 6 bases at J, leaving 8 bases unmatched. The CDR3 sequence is CASSRDRSPEQYF. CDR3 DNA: TGTGCCAGCAGCCGGGACAGAAGTCCCGAGCAGTACTTC.

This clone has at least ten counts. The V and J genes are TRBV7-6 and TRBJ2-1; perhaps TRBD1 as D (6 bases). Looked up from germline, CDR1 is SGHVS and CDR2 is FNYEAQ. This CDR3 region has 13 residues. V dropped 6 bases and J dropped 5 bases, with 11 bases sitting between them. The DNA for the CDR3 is TGTGCCAGCAGTTGGGGGCTCGACAATGAGCAGTTCTTC. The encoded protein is CASSWGLDNEQFF. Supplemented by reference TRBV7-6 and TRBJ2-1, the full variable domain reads GAGVSQSPRYKVTKRGQDVALRCDPISGHVSLYWYRQALGQGPEFLTYFNYEAQQDKSGLPNDRFSAERPEGSISTLTIQRTEQRDSAMYRCASSWGLDNEQFFGPGTRLTVL.

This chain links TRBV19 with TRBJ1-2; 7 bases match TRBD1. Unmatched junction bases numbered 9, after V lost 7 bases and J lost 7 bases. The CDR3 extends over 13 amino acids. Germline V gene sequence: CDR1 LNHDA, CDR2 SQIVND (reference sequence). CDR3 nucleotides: TGTGCCAGTAACCCACAGGGGTGGGGTGGCTACACCTTC. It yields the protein CASNPQGWGGYTF.

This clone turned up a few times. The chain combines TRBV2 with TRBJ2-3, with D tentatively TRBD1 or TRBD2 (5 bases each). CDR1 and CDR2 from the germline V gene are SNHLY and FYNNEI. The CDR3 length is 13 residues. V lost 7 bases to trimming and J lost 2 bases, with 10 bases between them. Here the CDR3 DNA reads TGTGCCAGCATACTGGGGACCACAGATACGCAGTATTTT. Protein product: CASILGTTDTQYF.

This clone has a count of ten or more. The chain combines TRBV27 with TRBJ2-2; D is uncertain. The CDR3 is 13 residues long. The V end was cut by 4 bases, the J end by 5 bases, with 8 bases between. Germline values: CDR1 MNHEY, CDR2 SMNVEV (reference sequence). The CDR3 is CASSWSMTGELFF. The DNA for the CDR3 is TGTGCCAGCAGTTGGAGTATGACCGGGGAGCTGTTTTTT.

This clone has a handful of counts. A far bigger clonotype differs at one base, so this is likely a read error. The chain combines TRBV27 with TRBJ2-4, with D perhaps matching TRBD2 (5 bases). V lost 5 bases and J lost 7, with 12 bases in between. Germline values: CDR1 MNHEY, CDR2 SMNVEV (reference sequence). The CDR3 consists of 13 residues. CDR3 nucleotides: TGTGCCAGCAGTGGCCGAGAGGGCAACATTCAGTACTTC. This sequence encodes CASSGREGNIQYF.

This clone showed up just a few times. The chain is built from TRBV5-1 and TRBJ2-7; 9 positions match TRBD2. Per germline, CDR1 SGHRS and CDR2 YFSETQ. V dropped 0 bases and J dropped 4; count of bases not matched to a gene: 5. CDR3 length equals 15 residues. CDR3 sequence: CASSLDTSGPYEQYV. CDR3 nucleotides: TGCGCCAGCAGCTTGGACACTAGCGGGCCATACGAGCAGTACGTC.

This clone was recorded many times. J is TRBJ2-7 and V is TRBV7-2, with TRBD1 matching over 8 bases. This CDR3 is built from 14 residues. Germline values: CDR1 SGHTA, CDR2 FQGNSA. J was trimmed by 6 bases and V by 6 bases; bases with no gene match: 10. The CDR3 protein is CASSSAGQVREQYF. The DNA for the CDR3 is TGTGCCAGCAGTTCCGCGGGACAGGTGCGCGAGCAGTACTTC. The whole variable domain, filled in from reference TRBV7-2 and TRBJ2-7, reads GAGVSQSPSNKVTEKGKDVELRCDPISGHTALYWYRQSLGQGLEFLIYFQGNSAPDKSGLPSDRFSAERTGGSVSTLTIQRTQQEDSAVYLCASSSAGQVREQYFGPGTRLTVT.